This entry lists 20 T cell receptor beta chains sequenced from one sample in a study of cytomegalovirus exposure and HLA in healthy donors. With 60 Vbeta and 13 Jbeta primers, the PCR was carried out. Only in-frame clones appear in the TCRdb table, and some are missing; sequencing was by immunoSEQ multiplex PCR. The table includes some 34,000 clones, around 70% detected once. The material sequenced was PBMCs. Receptors originate from a middle-aged man in good health and CMV-seropositive.

The gene calls are TRBV27 and TRBJ2-7; tentative D call: TRBD1 (5 bases). CDR1 MNHEY and CDR2 SMNVEV come from the germline V gene (reference sequence). The CDR3 is made up of 12 amino acids. V lost 5 bases and J 7 bases, leaving 12 bases between the germline ends. CDR3: CASSAQGQEQYF. The DNA for the CDR3 is TGTGCCAGCAGTGCTCAGGGTCAAGAGCAGTACTTC.

This clone was detected a few times. The CDR3 DNA sequence: TGTGCCAGCAGCTTATTGGAGCAGTCAGGGGGCTACACCTTC. This translates into CASSLLEQSGGYTF. The genes are TRBV7-9 and TRBJ1-2; D might be TRBD1 (5 bases). CDR1 SEHNR and CDR2 FQNEAQ come from the germline V gene (reference sequence). The CDR3 runs 14 residues. The germline V and J ends were trimmed by 2 bases and 8 bases, with 15 bases remaining between them.

This chain uses TRBV5-1 with TRBJ2-1; no clear D. Germline values: CDR1 SGHRS, CDR2 YFSETQ. This CDR3 contains 18 residues. V lost 0 bases and J 0 bases, leaving 16 bases between the germline ends. The CDR3 sequence is CASSLGHREFSSYNEQFF. Here the CDR3 DNA reads TGCGCCAGCAGCTTGGGACATAGAGAGTTCAGCTCCTACAATGAGCAGTTCTTC.

The chain combines TRBV7-2 with TRBJ2-3; 12 bases fit TRBD2. This CDR3 is 16 amino acids long. Germline V gives CDR1 SGHTA, CDR2 FQGNSA. After removal of 4 bases from V and 6 bases from J, the junction contained 8 bases not matched to a gene. The CDR3 loop reads CASSSRTSGEGDTQYF. CDR3 nucleotide sequence: TGTGCCAGCAGCTCCCGGACTAGCGGGGAGGGGGATACGCAGTATTTT.

The chain couples TRBV2 to TRBJ2-5, with 8 bases matching TRBD2. CDR3 size: 16 residues. Germline V gives CDR1 SNHLY, CDR2 FYNNEI. The V and J ends lost 7 bases and 0 bases, in that order; junction bases with no gene match: 10. The DNA of the CDR3 is TGTGCCAGCAACCCTAGTGGCGGGGGGTACCAAGAGACCCAGTACTTC. Amino acids: CASNPSGGGYQETQYF.

Of note for this clone: A read error may account for a junction end that differs from germline. The chain couples TRBV10-3 to TRBJ1-2; TRBD1 is a possible D gene (5 bases). The CDR3 runs to 14 residues. Germline CDR1 and CDR2: ENHRY and SYGVKD. The CDR3 here is CAIGREVSNYGHTF. The CDR3 region has the DNA TGTGCCATCGGCAGGGAAGTTTCTAACTATGGCCACACCTTC.

The rearrangement links TRBV11-2 to TRBJ2-7; no clear D gene. The CDR3 extends over 14 amino acids. CDR1 SGHAT and CDR2 FQNNGV come from the germline V gene. Trimming took off 3 bases at V and 1 base at J, with 10 bases between the two ends. In nucleotides, the CDR3 is TGTGCCAGCAGCTTTACCGGGTTATCCTACGAGCAGTACTTC. Translating it yields CASSFTGLSYEQYF.

V and J are TRBV11-3 and TRBJ2-4, with 8 bases matching TRBD2. Germline V gene data show CDR1 as SGHNT and CDR2 as YENEEA. Trimming cost V 1 base and J 0 bases; bases outside gene matches: 11. This CDR3 is built from 19 residues. The CDR3 spells CASSLGSGGVDVAKNIQYF. The CDR3 DNA sequence: TGTGCCAGCAGCTTAGGGAGCGGGGGCGTCGACGTAGCCAAAAACATTCAGTACTTC.

This chain connects TRBV6-1 to TRBJ2-1; weak D call: TRBD1 (6 bases). The length of the CDR3 is 12 residues. CDR1 is MNHNS and CDR2 is SASEGT in the germline V gene. Trimming removed 7 bases at V and 4 bases at J, with 8 bases between. The CDR3 DNA reads TGTGCCAGCATCGGACAGTACAATGAGCAGTTCTTC. It translates to CASIGQYNEQFF.

The V and J genes are TRBV5-8 and TRBJ2-7; TRBD2 is a possible D gene (5 bases). V was shortened by 2 bases and J by 0 bases, with 9 bases between the two germline ends. Germline CDR1 is SGHTS and CDR2 is YDEGEE. The CDR3 covers 14 residues. Here the CDR3 reads CASSFRGSSYEQYF. CDR3 coding DNA: TGTGCCAGCAGCTTTCGTGGGAGCTCCTACGAGCAGTACTTC.

This clone was observed a handful of times. This CDR3 reads CASSVVGTGHTEAFF. CDR3 nucleotides: TGTGCCAGCAGCGTAGTTGGGACAGGGCACACTGAAGCTTTCTTT. The chain uses TRBV9 and TRBJ1-1, with TRBD1 identical over 9 bases. The germline CDR1 and CDR2 sequences are SGDLS and YYNGEE. Losses at the gene ends were 0 bases for V and 3 bases for J; bases not matched to a gene: 3. The CDR3 spans 15 residues.

This clone was counted between two and nine times. This chain uses TRBV12-5 with TRBJ2-3; 8 bases match TRBD2. The ends lost 1 base at V and 1 base at J; junction bases unmatched: 19. The germline V gene has CDR1 LGHNT and CDR2 FRNRAP. This CDR3 contains 21 residues. The DNA of the CDR3 is TGTGCTAGTGGTTTGGCGGCGGTCCCGGGACTAGTTGGGACTCGCACAGATACGCAGTATTTT. It yields the protein CASGLAAVPGLVGTRTDTQYF.

A few counts support this clone. This rearrangement joins TRBV19 to TRBJ2-7; TRBD2 might be the D (6 bases). Trimming shortened V by 3 bases and J by 0 bases, and 21 bases separated the two germline ends. Germline assignment: CDR1 LNHDA and CDR2 SQIVND (reference sequence). The length of the CDR3 is 18 residues. CDR3 coding DNA: TGTGCCAGTAGTATTAGCGGTGGTAGGGGCAGTTCCTCCTACGAGCAGTACTTC. Protein product: CASSISGGRGSSSYEQYF.

This clone was recorded a few times. The V and J genes are TRBV6-1 and TRBJ1-6; no firm D call. Trimming cost V 1 base and J 6 bases, with 10 bases left between them. Germline CDR1 is MNHNS and CDR2 is SASEGT. CDR3 length: 15 residues. The CDR3 DNA reads TGTGCCAGCAGTGAAGGGGCAGCCGCTAATTCACCCCTCCACTTT. It codes for CASSEGAAANSPLHF.

This clone was observed a few times. J is TRBJ2-6 and V is TRBV19; 9 bases match TRBD1. Germline V gene lookup returns CDR1 LNHDA and CDR2 SQIVND (reference sequence). The ends lost 7 bases at V and 2 bases at J; junction bases unmatched: 9. This CDR3 has 17 residues. The CDR3 nucleotides are TGTGCCAGTACCCCCCCGGGACAGGGAACTGGGGCCAACGTCCTGACTTTC. It codes for CASTPPGQGTGANVLTF.

This clone was seen only once. The chain carries TRBV2 and TRBJ2-5, with D possibly matching TRBD2 (7 bases). V lost 10 bases to trimming and J lost 5 bases, with 20 bases between them. This CDR3 has 14 amino acids. Germline V gives CDR1 SNHLY, CDR2 FYNNEI. CDR3 bases: TGTGCCACTATCCGGGGGGCGGAGGGGGAGACCCAGTACTTC. This codes for CATIRGAEGETQYF.

The rearrangement uses TRBV5-1 and TRBJ2-7; 7 nucleotides agree with TRBD1. In germline, CDR1 is SGHRS, CDR2 YFSETQ. V shed 0 bases, J shed 0 bases, and the junction held 12 bases outside the gene matches. The CDR3 has 18 residues. The CDR3 region is CASSLEPMGQTSSYEQYF. CDR3 coding DNA: TGCGCCAGCAGCTTGGAACCTATGGGACAGACGAGCTCCTACGAGCAGTACTTC.

The genes are TRBV5-1 and TRBJ2-5; 7 bases are a match to TRBD2. This CDR3 spans 16 amino acids. CDR1 and CDR2 from the germline V gene are SGHRS and YFSETQ. V trimming: 1 base; J trimming: 5 bases; junction bases outside the gene matches: 11. Here the CDR3 DNA reads TGCGCCAGCAGCTTGCCTTCTGGACTAGTTTCTGAGACCCAGTACTTC. It is translated as CASSLPSGLVSETQYF. Full variable domain (outside the CDR3, taken from reference TRBV5-1 and TRBJ2-5): KAGVTQTPRYLIKTRGQQVTLSCSPISGHRSVSWYQQTPGQGLQFLFEYFSETQRNKGNFPGRFSGRQFSNSRSEMNVSTLELGDSALYLCASSLPSGLVSETQYFGPGTRLLVL.

The V and J genes are TRBV5-6 and TRBJ1-5, with D unresolved. V lost 1 base to trimming and J lost 3 bases, with 11 bases between them. The germline V gene encodes CDR1 SGHDT and CDR2 YYEEEE. The CDR3 length is 15 residues. The CDR3 coding sequence is TGTGCCAGCAGCTTGAGCCGAGGGTACAATCAGCCCCAGCATTTT. Translated, it gives CASSLSRGYNQPQHF.

Details on this clone: Other DNA sequences in this sample translate to the same CDR3. The J gene is TRBJ1-6, the V gene TRBV9; 10 bases map to TRBD1. CDR3 length: 16 residues. CDR1 SGDLS and CDR2 YYNGEE come from the germline V gene. V was pared by 4 bases and J by 4 bases, with 5 bases of the junction left unmatched. CDR3 region: CASSFRDRGYNSPLHF. The CDR3 bases are TGTGCCAGCAGCTTCCGGGACAGGGGTTATAATTCACCCCTCCACTTT.